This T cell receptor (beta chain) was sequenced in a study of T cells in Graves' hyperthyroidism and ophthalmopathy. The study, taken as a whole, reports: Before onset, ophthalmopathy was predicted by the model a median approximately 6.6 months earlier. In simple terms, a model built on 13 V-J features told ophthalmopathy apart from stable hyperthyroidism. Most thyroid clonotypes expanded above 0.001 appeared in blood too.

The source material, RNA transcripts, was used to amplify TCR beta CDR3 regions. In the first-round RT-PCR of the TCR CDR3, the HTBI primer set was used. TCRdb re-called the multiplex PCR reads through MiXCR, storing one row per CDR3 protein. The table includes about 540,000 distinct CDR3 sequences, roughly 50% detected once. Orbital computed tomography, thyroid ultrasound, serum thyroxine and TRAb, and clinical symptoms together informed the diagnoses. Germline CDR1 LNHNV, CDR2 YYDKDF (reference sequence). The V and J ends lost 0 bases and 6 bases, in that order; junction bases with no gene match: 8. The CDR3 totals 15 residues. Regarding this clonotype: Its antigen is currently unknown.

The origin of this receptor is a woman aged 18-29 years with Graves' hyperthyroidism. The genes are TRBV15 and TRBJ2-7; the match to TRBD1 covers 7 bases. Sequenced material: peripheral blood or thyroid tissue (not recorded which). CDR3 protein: CATSRDRGRVLEQYF. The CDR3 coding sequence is TGTGCCACCAGCAGAGATAGGGGGCGGGTCCTCGAGCAGTACTTC.